The source of this TCR beta chain is a study of blood T cell repertoires in COVID-19. Study information: The United States, Italy and Spain supplied acute and convalescent COVID-19 samples. Sources were T cells, B-cell-depleted T cells, or PBMCs; the material itself was cDNA or gDNA.

In the source study's methods: Reference gene primer amplification gave nucleated cell count estimates. Profiled with immunoSEQ multiplex PCR; TCRdb holds only in-frame clones, not every one. Clone size and V and J calls were adopted from that table, with D and trimming inferred from the DNA. Among 110,000 or so clones, less than 75% were seen once, and the ten largest hold around 1.9%. This clone was seen a single time. Germline loops: CDR1 SEHNR, CDR2 FQNEAQ (reference sequence). The CDR3 is 16 residues long. Trimming removed 0 bases at V and 8 bases at J, with 16 bases between. Input material: peripheral blood. V is TRBV7-9 and J is TRBJ1-4; D perhaps matches TRBD1 (5 bases). This TCR derives from a woman aged 40 to 50 with acute or convalescent COVID-19. CDR3 DNA: TGTGCCAGCAGCTTAGCGGGGGGGACCTCGAACGAAAAACTGTTTTTT. Amino acids: CASSLAGGTSNEKLFF.